This T cell receptor (beta chain) was identified during a study of blood T cells in healthy people across ages. Approximately 10 milliliters was the volume of peripheral blood drawn from each donor. This CDR3 is built from 16 residues. The germline V gene has CDR1 SGHTA and CDR2 FQGNSA. Between the trimmed V and J ends, which lost 0 bases and 7 bases, there was a span of 15 bases. About this clonotype: Its antigen is as yet unknown.

Study findings and constraints: Getting older went along with TCR beta diversity per million T cells dropping roughly linearly. Naive T cell percentage and TCR beta diversity correlated strongly.

It was with a sample-barcoded 5' primer and a J-beta primer mix that a second PCR of roughly 7 to 12 cycles was run. In TCRdb, the 5' RACE reads were re-called with MiXCR into one record per CDR3 protein. Among over 1,200,000 distinct CDR3 sequences listed, almost 60% were seen once. The sequencing sample was made of blood. The sequence was collected from a man between 18 and 29 years old in good health. The J gene is TRBJ2-2, the V gene TRBV7-2, with TRBD1 as a possible D gene (6 bases). DNA for the CDR3: TGTGCCAGCAGCTTAGCGGGCAGGGTGACAGGCGGGGAGCTGTTTTTT. Its protein product is CASSLAGRVTGGELFF.